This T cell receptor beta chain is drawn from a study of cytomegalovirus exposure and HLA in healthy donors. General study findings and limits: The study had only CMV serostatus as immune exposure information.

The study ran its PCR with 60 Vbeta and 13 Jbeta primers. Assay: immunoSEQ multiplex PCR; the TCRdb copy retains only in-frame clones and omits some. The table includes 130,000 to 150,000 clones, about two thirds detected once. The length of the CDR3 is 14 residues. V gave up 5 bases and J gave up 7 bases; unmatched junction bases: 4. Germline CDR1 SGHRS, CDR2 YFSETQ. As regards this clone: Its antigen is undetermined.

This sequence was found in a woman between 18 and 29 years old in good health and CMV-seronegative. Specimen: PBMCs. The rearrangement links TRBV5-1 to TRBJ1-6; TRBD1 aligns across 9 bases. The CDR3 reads CASRDRGENSPLHF. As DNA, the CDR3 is TGCGCCAGCAGGGACAGGGGAGAGAATTCACCCCTCCACTTT.